The rows below give T cell receptor beta chains drawn from one sample of a study of kidney transplant recipient with SARS-CoV-2 infection. TCRdb used MiXCR to reprocess the reads, holding one entry per CDR3 protein. The top ten clones hold roughly 7% of a sample with approximately 240,000 distinct CDR3 sequences, 25% to 30% of them seen once. The source material was a blood sample, sampled at baseline and on roughly day 110 from a kidney transplant recipient. The origin of the receptors is a male patient in his 30s who had COVID-19 and was a kidney transplant recipient. Some T cells may trace back to the graft donor. CDR3s include the opening cysteine and the closing phenylalanine or tryptophan. A D gene is named only where the DNA matches it firmly. Clone size is not always given. Where it is, it says once, few, many or a class for expanded clones.

TRBJ1-2 | - | many | TRBV11-3 | TGTGCCAGCAGCTTAGCGCCCGATCTCGGAAAGACCTATGGCTACACCTTC | CASSLAPDLGKTYGYTF
TRBJ2-2 | TRBD1 | many | TRBV24-1 | TGTGCCACCAGTGATACCGGGACAGGGGGTACCGGGGAGCTGTTTTTT | CATSDTGTGGTGELFF
TRBJ1-5 | - | many | TRBV6-5 | TGTGCCAGCAGTCGTGGGGGGGGCGGAAGCAATCAGCCCCAGCATTTT | CASSRGGGGSNQPQHF
TRBJ2-1 | TRBD2 | - | TRBV14 | TGTGCCAGCAGCCAAGACCTAGCGGGGGTCAATGAGCAGTCCTTC | CASSQDLAGVNEQSF
TRBJ1-2 | - | many | TRBV15 | TGTGCCACCAGCAGAGATCAAAGATATGGCTACACCTTC | CATSRDQRYGYTF
TRBJ2-2 | TRBD1 | many | TRBV5-1 | TGCGCCAGCAGCATCGGGACAGGTGACACCGGGGAGCTGTTTTTT | CASSIGTGDTGELFF
TRBJ2-3 | - | - | TRBV21-1 | TGTGCCAACAGCAGGGTAATAGCTACAGTCATGCAAGATACGCAGTATTTT | CANSRVIATVMQDTQYF
TRBJ2-1 | TRBD2 | few | TRBV19 | TGTGCCAGTAGTACAAGGGGAAATAGCGGGATCAATGAGCAGTTCTTC | CASSTRGNSGINEQFF
TRBJ2-5 | - | many | TRBV1 | TGCACCAGCAGCGAGCCAAGGGGCTACCAAGAGACCCAGTACTTC | CTSSEPRGYQETQYF
TRBJ1-2 | - | many | TRBV6-6 | TGTGCCAGCATACCCAACTACCCCGGGGCCTATGGCTACACCTTC | CASIPNYPGAYGYTF
TRBJ2-2 | - | many | TRBV7-3 | TGTGCCAGCAGCTTAGTGGGGACGAACACCGGGGAGCTGTTTTTT | CASSLVGTNTGELFF
TRBJ2-7 | - | many | TRBV18 | TGTGCCAGCTCACCACCCACCTCCTACGAGCAGTACTTC | CASSPPTSYEQYF
TRBJ2-6 | - | - | TRBV6-5 | TGTGCCAGCAGTTACTCGAGTATGAGTCGGGACCGAATCGACTCTGGGGCCAACGTCCTGACTTTC | CASSYSSMSRDRIDSGANVLTF
TRBJ1-2 | - | many | TRBV24-1 | TGTGCCACCAGTGATCCCCGGACAGCGGACTATGGCTACACCTTC | CATSDPRTADYGYTF
TRBJ1-2 | - | - | TRBV5-4 | TGTGCCAGCATGAGGAGCGTACCAGGAAAGACCTATGGCTACACCTTC | CASMRSVPGKTYGYTF
TRBJ2-5 | TRBD2 | many | TRBV5-8 | TGTGCCAGCAGCTTGGGGACTAGCGGGTACACCGAGACCCAGTACTTC | CASSLGTSGYTETQYF
TRBJ2-2 | - | - | TRBV5-8 | TGTGTCAGCCGCCCCAGGGGTACAGGCCTTATCACCGGGGAGCTGTTTTTT | CVSRPRGTGLITGELFF
TRBJ1-4 | - | many | TRBV30 | TGTGCCTGGAGTGAGGTGGTTGGCGGGAATGAAAAACTGTTTTTT | CAWSEVVGGNEKLFF
TRBJ1-2 | - | many | TRBV12-2 | TGTGCAAGCCAGAGATTCCATGGCTACACCTTC | CASQRFHGYTF
TRBJ2-7 | - | many | TRBV5-1 | TGCGCCAGCAGCTTTCGCCTTTCCGGAGGTGGCGAGCAGTACTTC | CASSFRLSGGGEQYF
TRBJ1-1 | - | many | TRBV4-2 | TGTGCCAGCAGCCCTGAGGGACCCTGGAACACTGAAGCTTTCTTT | CASSPEGPWNTEAFF
TRBJ1-1 | - | many | TRBV10-3 | TGTGCCATCAGTGAGCGCTCGGGGAACACTGAAGCTTTCTTT | CAISERSGNTEAFF
TRBJ2-3 | - | - | TRBV29-1 | TGCAGCGTTGGGAGGGATACGCAGTATTTT | CSVGRDTQYF
TRBJ2-7 | TRBD1 | many | TRBV7-2 | TGTGCCAGCAGCCCACCCCCAGGGGGCTCACACGAGCAGTACTTC | CASSPPPGGSHEQYF
TRBJ2-2 | - | many | TRBV20-1 | TGCAGTGCTAGGACCTCGAACACCGGGGAGCTGTTTTTT | CSARTSNTGELFF
TRBJ1-2 | - | many | TRBV6-9 | TGTGCCAGCAGTGTAGGTTGGCCTTACGGAAAGACCTATGGCTACACCTTC | CASSVGWPYGKTYGYTF
TRBJ1-2 | - | - | TRBV5-8 | TGTGCCAGCATCATATCTCATCCACGAAAGACCTATGGCTACACCTTC | CASIISHPRKTYGYTF
TRBJ2-1 | - | many | TRBV12-3/TRBV12-4 | TGTGCCAGCAGTTTTTCCCCCATCTCCTACAATGAGCAGTTCTTC | CASSFSPISYNEQFF
TRBJ1-1 | - | - | TRBV3-1 | TGTGCCAGCAGCGCACCTAGTCCCACTTCAATTCGCACTGAAGCTTTCTTT | CASSAPSPTSIRTEAFF
TRBJ2-1 | - | many | TRBV19 | TGTGCCAGTAGTCGCGACCCCTCGCGCGAGCAGTTCTTC | CASSRDPSREQFF
TRBJ1-6 | - | many | TRBV12-3/TRBV12-4 | TGTGCCAGCAGTTTATTCCTCGCGGATAATTCACCCCTCCACTTT | CASSLFLADNSPLHF
TRBJ1-2 | - | many | TRBV5-3 | TGTGCCAGAGACGTTGCAGTGGTGAGAAAGACCTATGGCTACACCTTC | CARDVAVVRKTYGYTF
TRBJ2-5 | - | many | TRBV5-1 | TGCGCCAGCAGCTTGCACATGCAGTACCAAGAGACCCAGTACTTC | CASSLHMQYQETQYF
TRBJ2-3 | TRBD2 | few | TRBV18 | TGTGCCAGCTCACCCTTACTGACGGGAGGGGAGAAGGCGCAGTATTTT | CASSPLLTGGEKAQYF
TRBJ1-2 | - | - | TRBV11-2 | TGTTCCAGCAGCGTTGAATCAACAAGCAGAAAGACCTATGGCTACACCTTC | CSSSVESTSRKTYGYTF
TRBJ1-2 | - | - | TRBV5-4 | TGTGCCAGCTCGGTATCCGTACCAGGAAGGACCTATGGCTACACCTTC | CASSVSVPGRTYGYTF
TRBJ1-2 | TRBD1 | many | TRBV5-1 | TGCGCCAGCAGCTCCCCCGGGACAGGGAACTATGGCTACACCTTC | CASSSPGTGNYGYTF
TRBJ1-1 | TRBD1 | many | TRBV4-3 | TGCGCCAGCAGCGCACCGGGACAGGGTGTCACTGAAGCTTTCTTT | CASSAPGQGVTEAFF
TRBJ2-3 | - | few | TRBV10-1 | TGCGCCAGCAGACTCAGGGTTCCTGACACAGATACGCAGTATTTT | CASRLRVPDTDTQYF
TRBJ1-5 | - | many | TRBV19 | TGTGCCAGTAGTATCCAGGATCCACAGCCCCAGCATTTT | CASSIQDPQPQHF
TRBJ2-5 | - | many | TRBV3-1 | TGTGCCAGCAGCGCGTTCGGTCCCATTTCTTTCTCTGAGACCCAGTACTTC | CASSAFGPISFSETQYF